These T cell receptor beta chains were read from a single sample in a study of cytomegalovirus exposure and HLA in healthy donors. Libraries were prepared by immunoSEQ multiplex PCR; TCRdb keeps only in-frame clonotypes and omits some of them. The table includes about 180,000 clones, around 76% detected once. Specimen: PBMCs. These receptors came from a man between 40 and 49 years old in good health and CMV-seronegative. CDR3s include the opening cysteine and the closing phenylalanine or tryptophan. A D gene is named only where the DNA matches it firmly. Clone size, where shown, is once, few, many, or a class for clones that have expanded.

D gene	V gene	J gene	clone size	CDR3 DNA	CDR3 protein
TRBD2	TRBV19	TRBJ2-7	NA	TGTGCCAGTAGTATGGGGGGAGCGGGGACCTACGAGCAGTACTTC	CASSMGGAGTYEQYF
NA	TRBV28	TRBJ2-7	NA	TGTGCCAGCAGTACCAGGGTTGCGACCTACGAGCAGTACTTC	CASSTRVATYEQYF
TRBD2	TRBV5-1	TRBJ2-1	once	TGCGCCAGCAGCTTGGGTTTAGCGGGAGTCGATGAGCAGTTCTTC	CASSLGLAGVDEQFF
NA	TRBV4-1	TRBJ1-1	NA	TGCGCCAGCAGGCGGGTTCCGAACACTGAAGCTTTCTTT	CASRRVPNTEAFF
TRBD2	TRBV6-4	TRBJ2-7	NA	TGTGCCAGCAGCACACTAGCGGGGGGCACCTACGAGCAGTACTTC	CASSTLAGGTYEQYF
NA	TRBV28	TRBJ1-4	NA	TGTGCCAGCAGTTTAGGGGCCCTAAATGAAAAACTGTTTTTT	CASSLGALNEKLFF
TRBD1	TRBV11-3	TRBJ2-2	NA	TGTGCCAGCAGCGTCCGGGACAGGGAAACCGGGGAGCTGTTTTTT	CASSVRDRETGELFF
NA	TRBV30	TRBJ2-5	NA	TGTGCCTGGTCGCAGGGGATTGGGGAGACCCAGTACTTC	CAWSQGIGETQYF
NA	TRBV5-6	TRBJ1-5	NA	TGTGCCAGCAGCTTGGCAGGGATCGGCAATCAGCCCCAGCATTTT	CASSLAGIGNQPQHF
TRBD2	TRBV7-8	TRBJ2-7	NA	TGTGCCAGCAGCTTACCGGGACTAGTCAACGAGCAGTACTTC	CASSLPGLVNEQYF
NA	TRBV23-1	TRBJ1-5	NA	TGCGCCAGCAGTCAACAAGGGGGTTTCTACAGCCATCTTAGCCATCAGCCCCAGCATTTT	CASSQQGGFYSHLSHQPQHF
TRBD1	TRBV19	TRBJ1-4	NA	TGTGCCAGTGGAAACCCAGGGGGCATCACTAATGAAAAACTGTTTTTT	CASGNPGGITNEKLFF
TRBD2	TRBV5-1	TRBJ2-5	NA	TGCGCCAGCTGGGGGTTAGCGGGAGTGGGAGAGACCCAGTACTTC	CASWGLAGVGETQYF
TRBD1	TRBV9	TRBJ2-1	NA	TGTGCCAGCAGCGCCCGACGGGACAGGTCCCCCCGCTACAATGAGCAGTTCTTC	CASSARRDRSPRYNEQFF
TRBD1	TRBV4-1	TRBJ2-7	NA	TGCGCCAGCAGCCATGAGGGGGCGGGCTACGAGCAGTACTTC	CASSHEGAGYEQYF
NA	TRBV7-3	TRBJ2-1	NA	TGTGCCAGCAGCTTAATTAGCGATGGGGAGCAGTTCTTC	CASSLISDGEQFF
NA	TRBV25-1	TRBJ1-6	NA	TGTGCCAGCAAGGGGGGGGTGACAGCTATGCCCTATAATTCACCCCTCCACTTT	CASKGGVTAMPYNSPLHF
TRBD1	TRBV4-2	TRBJ2-7	NA	TGTGCCAGCAGCCAAGACGTGGGACAGGGGAGGGAGCAGTACTTC	CASSQDVGQGREQYF
NA	TRBV7-5	TRBJ2-7	NA	TGTGCCAGAAGCTTAGGACAGGGGGTCTACGAGCAGTACTTC	CARSLGQGVYEQYF
NA	TRBV6-1	TRBJ2-3	NA	TGTGCCAGCAGTGGGGGGGTCACAGATACGCAGTATTTT	CASSGGVTDTQYF